The 30 T cell receptor beta chains presented below share a single source sample, sequenced in a study of T cells in Graves' hyperthyroidism and ophthalmopathy. Amplification of TCR beta CDR3 regions was performed using RNA transcripts as template. A first-round RT-PCR of the TCR CDR3 used the HTBI primer set. MiXCR, run by TCRdb on the multiplex PCR reads, gives a single entry per CDR3 protein. The data hold 500,000 to 600,000 distinct CDR3 sequences, with roughly 21% observed a single time. The source material was blood. The receptors were sampled from a man aged 35-49 years with Graves' ophthalmopathy.

This clonotype was counted many times. The V call is TRBV7-6, the J call TRBJ2-7, with D tentatively TRBD1 or TRBD2 (6 bases each). V was clipped by 5 bases and J by 0 bases, with 14 bases between them. The CDR3 totals 15 residues. CDR1 and CDR2 (germline): SGHVS, FNYEAQ. CDR3 DNA sequence: TGTGCCAGCAGCAACAGGGACTCTAGCTCCTACGAGCAGTACTTC. The encoded protein is CASSNRDSSSYEQYF.

This clonotype was counted a few times. The V gene is TRBV7-8, the J gene TRBJ1-1; possibly TRBD1 for D (6 bases). The length of the CDR3 is 14 residues. Trimming shortened V by 1 base and J by 6 bases, and 12 bases separated the two germline ends. Germline CDR1 reads SGHVS; CDR2 reads FQNEAQ. The CDR3 is CASSLGGQLSEAFF. The DNA for the CDR3 is TGTGCCAGCAGCTTAGGGGGACAATTGTCTGAAGCTTTCTTT.

V usage is TRBV12-3 or TRBV12-4 and J usage is TRBJ1-2, with 7 bases matching TRBD1. V trimming: 6 bases; J trimming: 4 bases; junction bases outside the gene matches: 5. CDR3 size: 13 residues. The CDR3 nucleotides read TGTGCCAGCAGCCATGACAGGGCCTATGGCTACACCTTC. Amino acids: CASSHDRAYGYTF.

Many counts were recorded for this clonotype. The rearrangement links TRBV12-3 or TRBV12-4 to TRBJ2-5; D perhaps matches TRBD2 (5 bases). There are 13 residues in the CDR3. V was pared by 3 bases and J by 2 bases, with 7 bases between. CDR3 nucleotide sequence: TGTGCCAGCAGTTTCCGGGGACAAGAGACCCAGTACTTC. Translation gives CASSFRGQETQYF.

This clonotype was seen many times. The chain uses TRBV20-1 and TRBJ2-1, with D tentatively TRBD2 (6 bases). V shed 3 bases and J shed 0 bases, with 12 bases lying between them. This CDR3 region has 15 residues. CDR1 is DFQATT, CDR2 SNEGSKA, per germline (reference sequence). Written as DNA, the CDR3 is TGCAGTGCTAGGGGACTTCTATTCTCCTACAATGAGCAGTTCTTC. Translated: CSARGLLFSYNEQFF.

This clonotype was detected many times. This chain joins TRBV7-2 and TRBJ1-1; 9 bases are shared with TRBD1. CDR3 length: 14 residues. Per germline, CDR1 SGHTA and CDR2 FQGNSA. Unmatched junction bases numbered 5, after V lost 5 bases and J lost 4 bases. The CDR3: CASSLRGQGTEAFF. In nucleotides, the CDR3 is TGTGCCAGCAGCCTTAGGGGACAGGGCACTGAAGCTTTCTTT.

This clonotype was recorded a few times. This chain uses TRBV30 with TRBJ2-5; D is undetermined. The germline V and J ends were trimmed by 4 bases and 2 bases, with 8 bases remaining between them. CDR3 length: 12 amino acids. Germline CDR1 GTSNPN, CDR2 SVGIG (reference sequence). The CDR3 bases are TGTGCCTGGACTAGGAATCAAGAGACCCAGTACTTC. The encoded protein is CAWTRNQETQYF.

V usage is TRBV6-5 and J usage is TRBJ2-1; D remains unclear. Trimming left V 0 bases short and J 9 bases short, with 9 bases between. The CDR3 runs 13 residues. Per germline, CDR1 MNHEY and CDR2 SVGAGI. The CDR3 loop reads CASSYSRGSEQFF. The CDR3 DNA is TGTGCCAGCAGTTACTCGAGAGGCTCTGAGCAGTTCTTC.

Only a few counts were recorded for this clonotype. This sequence joins TRBV5-1 and TRBJ2-1; TRBD1 aligns across 8 bases. Germline values: CDR1 SGHRS, CDR2 YFSETQ. V shed 7 bases and J 8 bases; nucleotides not matched to a gene: 11. CDR3 length equals 14 residues. The CDR3 nucleotides are TGCGCCAGCCACGCAGGGACAGGACCTTATGAGCAGTTCTTC. The encoded protein is CASHAGTGPYEQFF. Together with reference TRBV5-1 and TRBJ2-1, the CDR3 gives the full variable domain: KAGVTQTPRYLIKTRGQQVTLSCSPISGHRSVSWYQQTPGQGLQFLFEYFSETQRNKGNFPGRFSGRQFSNSRSEMNVSTLELGDSALYLCASHAGTGPYEQFFGPGTRLTVL.

The chain uses TRBV9 and TRBJ1-6, with TRBD1 matching over 7 bases. CDR1 and CDR2 (germline): SGDLS, YYNGEE. The CDR3 length is 14 residues. Trimming removed 3 bases from V and 5 bases from J; junction bases left unmatched: 2. CDR3 coding DNA: TGTGCCAGCAGCGCTGGGACAGATAATTCACCCCTCCACTTT. It codes for CASSAGTDNSPLHF. The whole variable domain, filled in from reference TRBV9 and TRBJ1-6, reads DSGVTQTPKHLITATGQRVTLRCSPRSGDLSVYWYQQSLDQGLQFLIQYYNGEERAKGNILERFSAQQFPDLHSELNLSSLELGDSALYFCASSAGTDNSPLHFGNGTRLTVT.

The chain couples TRBV11-1 to TRBJ2-5, with 12 bases aligning to TRBD2. This CDR3 spans 15 amino acids. The germline V gene has CDR1 SGHAT and CDR2 FQDESV (reference sequence). The trim removed 3 bases at V and 3 bases at J, leaving 2 bases unmatched. The DNA for the CDR3 is TGTGCCAGCAGCTTGACTAGCGGGGGAAAAGAGACCCAGTACTTC. Translating it yields CASSLTSGGKETQYF. Filled out from reference TRBV11-1 and TRBJ2-5, the complete variable domain reads EAEVAQSPRYKITEKSQAVAFWCDPISGHATLYWYRQILGQGPELLVQFQDESVVDDSQLPKDRFSAERLKGVDSTLKIQPAELGDSAMYLCASSLTSGGKETQYFGPGTRLLVL.

In this sample, this clonotype turned up a few times. The chain is built from TRBV5-5 and TRBJ1-5; D is possibly TRBD1 (5 bases). This CDR3 has 16 amino acids. The V gene lost 1 base and the J gene lost 7 bases, with 18 bases spanning the gap. Germline V gene sequence: CDR1 SGHKS, CDR2 YYEKEE (reference sequence). CDR3 in DNA: TGTGCCAGCAGCTTGTACATGGGGCCGCTCCTCCAGCCCCAGCATTTT. Residues: CASSLYMGPLLQPQHF.

This clonotype was counted a few times. V and J are TRBV30 and TRBJ1-1; no clear D. The CDR3 has 13 residues. Germline V gene lookup returns CDR1 GTSNPN and CDR2 SVGIG (reference sequence). V shed 5 bases and J shed 1 base, with 11 bases lying between them. The CDR3 region is CAWGIGGNTEAFF. CDR3 coding DNA: TGTGCCTGGGGGATCGGAGGGAACACTGAAGCTTTCTTT.

The chain has TRBV6-1 and TRBJ2-1; 9 bases line up with TRBD2. Germline V lookup: CDR1 MNHNS, CDR2 SASEGT. Trimming took 4 bases from V and 4 from J; bases not matched to a gene: 17. The CDR3 extends over 19 amino acids. The DNA for the CDR3 is TGTGCCAGCAGTGCCCCGCATCCTAATAGCGGGAGCAGGTACAATGAGCAGTTCTTC. Amino acid sequence: CASSAPHPNSGSRYNEQFF.

The gene calls are TRBV2 and TRBJ2-6, with D unresolved. Trimming left V 4 bases short and J 0 bases short, with 10 bases between. CDR1 is SNHLY, CDR2 FYNNEI, per germline. The CDR3 is made up of 16 amino acids. The CDR3 region has the DNA TGTGCCAGCAGTGGACCAGGATTCTCTGGGGCCAACGTCCTGACTTTC. Protein sequence: CASSGPGFSGANVLTF.

A few counts support this clonotype. J is TRBJ2-2 and V is TRBV6-1; the match to TRBD1 covers 7 bases. The germline V gene has CDR1 MNHNS and CDR2 SASEGT. Germline trimming cut 0 bases from V and 0 bases from J; bases unmatched to any gene: 1. This CDR3 comprises 16 residues. In DNA form, the CDR3 reads TGTGCCAGCAGTGAAGCTACAGGGGCGAACACCGGGGAGCTGTTTTTT. Translated: CASSEATGANTGELFF.

Ten or more counts support this clonotype. The chain has TRBV3-1 and TRBJ2-5; D gene unclear. Germline V gives CDR1 LGHDT, CDR2 YNNKEL (reference sequence). The germline V and J ends were trimmed by 2 bases and 1 base, with 8 bases remaining between them. The CDR3 length is 14 residues. This CDR3 is CASSQRTSQETQYF. The CDR3 DNA reads TGTGCCAGCAGCCAACGGACCAGCCAAGAGACCCAGTACTTC.

CDR3 nucleotides: TGTGCCAGCTCACCACTAAGCGGGAGCTACAATGAGCAGTTCTTC. Protein product: CASSPLSGSYNEQFF. The chain carries TRBV18 and TRBJ2-1, with 8 bases matching TRBD2. V was clipped by 1 base and J by 3 bases; unmatched bases: 2. Germline values: CDR1 KGHSH, CDR2 LQKENI. There are 15 residues in the CDR3.

V usage is TRBV7-2 and J usage is TRBJ1-5; D unresolved. This CDR3 has 13 residues. Germline CDR1 is SGHTA and CDR2 is FQGNSA. Between the trimmed V and J ends, which lost 1 base and 6 bases, there was a span of 7 bases. The CDR3 region is CASSLGTVQPQHF. CDR3 coding DNA: TGTGCCAGCAGCTTAGGGACGGTTCAGCCCCAGCATTTT. Full variable domain (missing parts from reference TRBV7-2 and TRBJ1-5): GAGVSQSPSNKVTEKGKDVELRCDPISGHTALYWYRQSLGQGLEFLIYFQGNSAPDKSGLPSDRFSAERTGGSVSTLTIQRTQQEDSAVYLCASSLGTVQPQHFGDGTRLSIL.

This clonotype has more than one count but fewer than ten. J is TRBJ2-7 and V is TRBV6-6; 8 nucleotides agree with TRBD2. The CDR3 totals 16 residues. Germline V lookup: CDR1 MNHNY, CDR2 SVGAGI (reference sequence). The trim removed 0 bases at V and 4 bases at J, leaving 8 bases unmatched. The CDR3 loop reads CASSYSITGGAYEQYF. The CDR3 coding sequence is TGTGCCAGCAGTTACTCGATCACCGGGGGGGCGTACGAGCAGTACTTC.

This clonotype was recorded many times. The chain has TRBV29-1 and TRBJ1-1, with D possibly being TRBD1 (5 bases). CDR1 SQVTM and CDR2 ANQGSEA come from the germline V gene. This CDR3 spans 16 amino acids. The ends were cut back, 6 bases at V and 4 bases at J, with 24 bases in the middle. The CDR3: CSVSRGHGVTGTEAFF. The CDR3 DNA reads as TGCAGCGTATCGAGGGGCCACGGGGTCACGGGCACTGAAGCTTTCTTT.

V gene TRBV5-4 combines with J gene TRBJ1-1, with D perhaps matching TRBD1 (6 bases). This CDR3 is 15 amino acids long. CDR1 SGHNT and CDR2 YYREEE come from the germline V gene (reference sequence). V was shortened by 2 bases and J by 1 base, with 12 bases between the two germline ends. As DNA, the CDR3 is TGTGCCAGCAGCTTACAGGGAGGGAGGAACACTGAAGCTTTCTTT. Its protein product is CASSLQGGRNTEAFF. Full variable domain (outside the CDR3, taken from reference TRBV5-4 and TRBJ1-1): ETGVTQSPTHLIKTRGQQVTLRCSSQSGHNTVSWYQQALGQGPQFIFQYYREEENGRGNFPPRFSGLQFPNYSSELNVNALELDDSALYLCASSLQGGRNTEAFFGQGTRLTVV.

The CDR3 region is CSARGGQPEGYTF. In DNA form, the CDR3 reads TGCAGTGCTAGGGGGGGACAGCCGGAAGGCTACACCTTC. The chain joins TRBV20-1 to TRBJ1-2; 7 bases fit TRBD1. This CDR3 is 13 amino acids long. Unmatched junction bases numbered 9, after V lost 3 bases and J lost 8 bases. From germline, CDR1 is DFQATT and CDR2 SNEGSKA (reference sequence).

This clonotype was detected many times. The gene calls are TRBV6-5 and TRBJ2-7; 15 positions match TRBD2. The CDR3 runs to 16 residues. Germline assignment: CDR1 MNHEY and CDR2 SVGAGI. Losses at the gene ends were 0 bases for V and 4 bases for J; bases not matched to a gene: 1. This CDR3 is CASSYSGTSGRYEQYF. The CDR3 DNA reads TGTGCCAGCAGTTACTCCGGGACTAGCGGGAGGTACGAGCAGTACTTC.

This clonotype has a count of ten or more. The rearrangement uses TRBV5-1 and TRBJ1-2; the D is unclear. The V end was cut by 0 bases, the J end by 2 bases, with 20 bases between. From germline, CDR1 is SGHRS and CDR2 YFSETQ. The CDR3 consists of 18 residues. As DNA, the CDR3 is TGCGCCAGCAGCTTGGTTTCGTTGTGGCAGAGAGCAAACTATGGCTACACCTTC. Its protein is CASSLVSLWQRANYGYTF.

This clonotype was picked up many times. The V and J genes are TRBV7-2 and TRBJ2-7, with 7 bases aligning to TRBD1. V was pared by 4 bases and J by 5 bases, with 17 bases of the junction left unmatched. The CDR3 has 17 amino acids. The germline gives CDR1 SGHTA, CDR2 FQGNSA. CDR3 sequence reads: CASSYSVWDSNPDEQYF. In nucleotides, the CDR3 is TGTGCCAGCAGCTACAGCGTGTGGGACAGCAATCCCGACGAGCAGTACTTC.

The rearrangement joins TRBV11-3 to TRBJ2-7, with D unresolved. The CDR3 consists of 13 residues. The ends were cut back, 0 bases at V and 2 bases at J, with 5 bases in the middle. Per the germline V gene, CDR1 is SGHNT and CDR2 is YENEEA. Here the CDR3 DNA reads TGTGCCAGCAGCTTAGAGGCAGCCTACGAGCAGTACTTC. It translates to CASSLEAAYEQYF.

The sample holds a few counts of this clonotype. The chain couples TRBV6-2 or TRBV6-3 to TRBJ2-1, with D unclear. The CDR3 totals 14 residues. V was clipped by 4 bases and J by 4 bases, with 11 bases between them. Per germline, CDR1 MNHEY and CDR2 SVGEGT. This CDR3 reads CASSSDSRYNEQFF. DNA for the CDR3: TGTGCCAGCAGTTCCGATTCTAGATACAATGAGCAGTTCTTC.

This clonotype was detected a few times. The chain recombines TRBV5-1 with TRBJ2-2, with D unresolved. The CDR3 spans 13 residues. Between the trimmed V and J ends, which lost 0 bases and 9 bases, there was a span of 9 bases. Per the germline V gene, CDR1 is SGHRS and CDR2 is YFSETQ. The CDR3 DNA sequence: TGCGCCAGCAGCTTGGATGGGCCCAGGGAGCTGTTTTTT. Translated, it gives CASSLDGPRELFF.

The table lists this clonotype with many counts. This chain connects TRBV3-1 to TRBJ2-3; D is unresolved. CDR1 is LGHDT, CDR2 YNNKEL, per germline (reference sequence). Trimming removed 0 bases at V and 1 base at J, with 5 bases between. The CDR3 spans 14 residues. CDR3 loop: CASSQDSGTDTQYF. CDR3 in DNA: TGTGCCAGCAGCCAAGATTCCGGCACAGATACGCAGTATTTT.